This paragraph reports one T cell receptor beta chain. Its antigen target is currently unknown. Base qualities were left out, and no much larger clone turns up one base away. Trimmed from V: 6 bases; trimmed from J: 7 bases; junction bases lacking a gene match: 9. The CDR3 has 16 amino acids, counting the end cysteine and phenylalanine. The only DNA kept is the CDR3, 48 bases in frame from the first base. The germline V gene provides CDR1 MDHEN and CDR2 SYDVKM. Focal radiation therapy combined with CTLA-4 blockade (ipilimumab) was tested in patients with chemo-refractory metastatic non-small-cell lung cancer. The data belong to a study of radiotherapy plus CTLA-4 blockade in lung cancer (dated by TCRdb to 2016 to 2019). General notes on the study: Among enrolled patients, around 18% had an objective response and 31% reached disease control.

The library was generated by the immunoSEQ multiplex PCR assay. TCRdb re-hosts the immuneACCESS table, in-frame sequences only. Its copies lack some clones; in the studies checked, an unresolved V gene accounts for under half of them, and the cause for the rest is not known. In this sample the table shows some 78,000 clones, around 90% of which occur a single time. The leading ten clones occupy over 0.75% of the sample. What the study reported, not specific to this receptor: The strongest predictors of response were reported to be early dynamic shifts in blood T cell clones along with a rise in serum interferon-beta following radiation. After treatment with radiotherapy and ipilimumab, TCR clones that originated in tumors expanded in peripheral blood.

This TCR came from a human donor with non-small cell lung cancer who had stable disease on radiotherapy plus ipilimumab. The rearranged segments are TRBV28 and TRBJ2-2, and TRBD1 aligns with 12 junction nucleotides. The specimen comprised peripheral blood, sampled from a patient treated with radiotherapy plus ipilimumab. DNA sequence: TGTGCCAGCAGCCCAGCCGGGACAGGGGGCTTCGGGGAGCTGTTTTTT. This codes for CASSPAGTGGFGELFF.